These T cell receptor beta chains were read from a single sample in a study of blood T cell repertoires in COVID-19. Repertoires were generated with immunoSEQ multiplex PCR, while TCRdb's copy carries only in-frame clones and drops some. This table holds about 88,000 clones, approximately 90% found once. Sequencing used peripheral blood. These receptors all come from a woman between 55 and 75 years old with COVID-19, enrolled during active disease. Each CDR3 is given with its conserved first and last residue. Fields, in order: V gene, J gene, CDR3 protein.

TRBV2,TRBJ2-7,CASSPTFSGSGEQYF
TRBV6-2/TRBV6-3,TRBJ2-2,CASSYGGAGTGELFF
TRBV20-1,TRBJ1-2,CSAGQLYGYTF
TRBV5-5,TRBJ1-1,CASSQDRNTEAFF
TRBV20-1,TRBJ2-1,CSARLDSEQFF
TRBV24-1,TRBJ2-2,CATSDPSANTGELFF
TRBV7-9,TRBJ2-3,CASRPSGGADTQYF
TRBV5-1,TRBJ2-7,CASSPTGAYEQYF
TRBV6-2/TRBV6-3,TRBJ1-6,CASSMTVRSPLHF
TRBV3-1/TRBV3-2,TRBJ1-1,CASSQDGTGGEAFF
TRBV29-1,TRBJ2-5,CSAHRAGGETQYF
TRBV30,TRBJ1-5,CAWSVQNSNQPQHF
TRBV30,TRBJ1-3,CAWSVLRGNTIYF
TRBV4-1,TRBJ2-1,CASSHPRGGIYNEQFF
TRBV2,TRBJ2-7,CASSQDQAGGPRYF
TRBV19,TRBJ1-5,CASRPTRTGGNQPQHF
TRBV7-2,TRBJ2-5,CASSRRGQEETQYF
TRBV7-9,TRBJ1-3,CASSTRQGASGNTIYF
TRBV10-2,TRBJ2-7,CATKGVGYSYEQYF
TRBV7-9,TRBJ1-1,CASSKQSHTEAFF
TRBV19,TRBJ2-7,CASSIVYRVASEQYF
TRBV11-3,TRBJ1-1,CASSLSRGEAFF
TRBV30,TRBJ2-1,CAWSAGLYNEQFF
TRBV5-1,TRBJ2-1,CASSLTGTVDNEQFF
TRBV5-6,TRBJ1-2,CASTPAGGNYGYTF
TRBV7-8,TRBJ1-2,CASSLATGNYGYTF
TRBV3-1/TRBV3-2,TRBJ2-7,CASSRQVTDEQYF
TRBV5-5,TRBJ1-1,CASSLVGSTEAFF